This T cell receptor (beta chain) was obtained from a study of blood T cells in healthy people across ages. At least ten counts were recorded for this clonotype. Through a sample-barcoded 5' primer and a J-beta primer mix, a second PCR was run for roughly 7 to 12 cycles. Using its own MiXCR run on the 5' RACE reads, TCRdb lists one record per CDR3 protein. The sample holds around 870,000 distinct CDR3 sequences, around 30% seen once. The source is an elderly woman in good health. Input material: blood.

The CDR3 bases are TGTGCCAGCAGCTTTTATGGGGGGCGCGGGCTAGATGAGCAGTTCTTC. It yields the protein CASSFYGGRGLDEQFF. The chain uses TRBV5-5 and TRBJ2-1, with D possibly called TRBD1 or TRBD2 (6 bases each). Trimming pared 2 bases from V and 8 bases from J, leaving 20 bases between. CDR3 size: 16 residues. In germline, CDR1 is SGHKS, CDR2 YYEKEE (reference sequence). The complete variable domain, with remaining parts taken from reference TRBV5-5 and TRBJ2-1, reads DAGVTQSPTHLIKTRGQQVTLRCSPISGHKSVSWYQQVLGQGPQFIFQYYEKEERGRGNFPDRFSARQFPNYSSELNVNALLLGDSALYLCASSFYGGRGLDEQFFGPGTRLTVL.